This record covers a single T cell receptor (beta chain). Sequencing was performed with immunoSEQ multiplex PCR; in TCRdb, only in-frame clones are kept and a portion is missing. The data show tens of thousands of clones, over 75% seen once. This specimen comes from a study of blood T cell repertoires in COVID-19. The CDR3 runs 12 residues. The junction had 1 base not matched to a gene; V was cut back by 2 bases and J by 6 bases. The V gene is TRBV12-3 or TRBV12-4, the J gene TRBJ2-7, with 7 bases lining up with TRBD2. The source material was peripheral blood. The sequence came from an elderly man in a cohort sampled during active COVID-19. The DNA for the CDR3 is TGTGCCAGCAGTTTAAGGGAGGGCGAGCAGTACTTC. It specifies CASSLREGEQYF.